A single sample is the source of the 8 T cell receptor beta chains below, sequenced in a study of T cells in Graves' hyperthyroidism and ophthalmopathy. Using RNA transcripts as the source, TCR beta CDR3 regions were amplified. First-round RT-PCR targeting the TCR CDR3 was performed with the HTBI primer set. TCRdb reprocessed the multiplex PCR reads with MiXCR, giving one entry per CDR3 protein. The data contain 560,000 or so distinct CDR3 sequences, about 45% of them singletons. The specimen sequenced was peripheral blood or thyroid tissue (not recorded which). Receptor source: a woman aged 18-35 years with Graves' hyperthyroidism.

This clonotype was seen a few times. The gene calls are TRBV7-3 and TRBJ2-7; 8 bases line up with TRBD1. The CDR3 loop spans 15 amino acids. Losses at the gene ends were 4 bases for V and 0 bases for J; bases not matched to a gene: 5. CDR1 is SGHTA, CDR2 FQGTGA, per germline. The CDR3 sequence is CASSYGQGGSYEQYF. The DNA for the CDR3 is TGTGCCAGCAGCTACGGACAGGGAGGCTCCTACGAGCAGTACTTC.

Details on this clonotype: Mismatch with germline at one junction end may stem from a read error. This chain uses TRBV2 with TRBJ2-2; 7 positions match TRBD2. This CDR3 comprises 15 residues. Looked up from germline, CDR1 is SNHLY and CDR2 is FYNNEI. The CDR3 DNA reads as TGTGCCAGCAGAGAAGAAGGGGAGGGCACCGGGGAGCTGTTTTTT. Translated: CASREEGEGTGELFF.

The rearrangement links TRBV2 to TRBJ1-5; D is ambiguous. The CDR3 runs to 14 residues. The ends were cut back, 8 bases at V and 3 bases at J, with 14 bases in the middle. CDR1 and CDR2 from the germline V gene are SNHLY and FYNNEI. The CDR3 region has the DNA TGTGCCAGCTCACAATCAGACCCCAATCAGCCCCAGCATTTT. It specifies CASSQSDPNQPQHF.

Turning to this clonotype: A read error is possible here, since a much larger clone lies one base away. The CDR3 coding sequence is TGCAGTGCTAGCTGGGACACTGAAGCTTTCTTT. Its protein product is CSASWDTEAFF. V usage is TRBV20-1 and J usage is TRBJ1-1; the D is unclear. V was trimmed by 3 bases and J by 3 bases, leaving 5 bases between them. The CDR3 is made up of 11 amino acids. Germline lookup yields CDR1 DFQATT and CDR2 SNEGSKA (reference sequence).

The chain couples TRBV29-1 to TRBJ1-2; TRBD1 agrees at 8 bases. Germline CDR1 and CDR2: SQVTM and ANQGSEA. This CDR3 has 13 residues. V shed 7 bases and J 5 bases; nucleotides not matched to a gene: 9. CDR3 DNA sequence: TGCAGCGCAAAACCGGGACAGGAGTATGGCTACACCTTC. Protein product: CSAKPGQEYGYTF.

Comment on this clonotype: Germline is not matched at one junction end, which may reflect a read error. The chain has TRBV2 and TRBJ2-5; the D is unclear. Germline CDR1 SNHLY, CDR2 FYNNEI. The CDR3 loop spans 15 amino acids. This chain's CDR3 is CAISESTPVGETQYF. DNA of the CDR3: TGTGCCATCAGTGAGTCTACCCCCGTCGGGGAGACCCAGTACTTC.

This clonotype was detected a few times. The chain links TRBV14 to TRBJ1-4, with D perhaps TRBD1 (5 bases). The CDR3 is made up of 15 amino acids. V dropped 3 bases and J dropped 8 bases, with 16 bases sitting between them. From germline, CDR1 is SGHDN and CDR2 FVKESK. The CDR3 DNA follows: TGTGCCAGCAGCCACACATGGCAGGGTACCGAAAAACTGTTTTTT. It yields the protein CASSHTWQGTEKLFF.

This clonotype was seen only a few times. J is TRBJ2-7 and V is TRBV12-3 or TRBV12-4, with 8 bases fitting TRBD2. This CDR3 contains 11 residues. Trimming at V came to 8 bases and at J to 5 bases, leaving 2 bases not matched to a gene. CDR3 coding DNA: TGTGCCAGCCAACTAGCGGACGAGCAGTACTTC. Its translation: CASQLADEQYF.